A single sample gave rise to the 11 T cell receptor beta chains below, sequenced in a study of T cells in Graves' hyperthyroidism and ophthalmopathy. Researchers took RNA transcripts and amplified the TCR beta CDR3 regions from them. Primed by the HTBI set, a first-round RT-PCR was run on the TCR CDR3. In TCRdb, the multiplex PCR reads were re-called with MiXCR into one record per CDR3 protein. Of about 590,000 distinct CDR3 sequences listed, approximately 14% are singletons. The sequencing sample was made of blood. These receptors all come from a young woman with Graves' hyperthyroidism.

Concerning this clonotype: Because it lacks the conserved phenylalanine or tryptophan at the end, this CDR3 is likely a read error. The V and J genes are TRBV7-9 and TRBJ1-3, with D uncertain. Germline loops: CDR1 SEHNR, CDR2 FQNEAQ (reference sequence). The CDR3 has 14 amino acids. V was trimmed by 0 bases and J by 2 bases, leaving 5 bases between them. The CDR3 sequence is CASSLAMAGNTIYL. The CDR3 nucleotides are TGTGCCAGCAGCTTAGCTATGGCTGGAAACACCATATATCTT.

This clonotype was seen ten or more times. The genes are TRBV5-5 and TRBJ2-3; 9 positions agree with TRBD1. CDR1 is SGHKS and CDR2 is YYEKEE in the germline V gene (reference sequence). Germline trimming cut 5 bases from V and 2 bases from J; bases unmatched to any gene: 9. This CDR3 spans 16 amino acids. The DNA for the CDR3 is TGTGCCAGCAGTTGGACCGGGACAGGGCACACAGATACGCAGTATTTT. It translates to CASSWTGTGHTDTQYF. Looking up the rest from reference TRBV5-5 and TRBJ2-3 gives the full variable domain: DAGVTQSPTHLIKTRGQQVTLRCSPISGHKSVSWYQQVLGQGPQFIFQYYEKEERGRGNFPDRFSARQFPNYSSELNVNALLLGDSALYLCASSWTGTGHTDTQYFGPGTRLTVL.

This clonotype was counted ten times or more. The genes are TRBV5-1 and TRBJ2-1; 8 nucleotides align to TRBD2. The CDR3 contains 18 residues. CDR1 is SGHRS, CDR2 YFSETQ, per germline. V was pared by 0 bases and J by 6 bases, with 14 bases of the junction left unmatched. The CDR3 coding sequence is TGCGCCAGCAGCTTGGGTGGGCCCGGGACTAGTTTTGGCAATGAGCAGTTCTTC. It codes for CASSLGGPGTSFGNEQFF.

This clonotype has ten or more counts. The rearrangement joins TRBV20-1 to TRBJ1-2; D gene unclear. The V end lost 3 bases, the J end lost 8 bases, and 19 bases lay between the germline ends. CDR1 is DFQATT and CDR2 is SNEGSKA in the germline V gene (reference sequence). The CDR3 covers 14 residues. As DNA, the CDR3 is TGCAGTGCTAGTCTCCACCCTCTCTCATACGGCTACACCTTC. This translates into CSASLHPLSYGYTF.

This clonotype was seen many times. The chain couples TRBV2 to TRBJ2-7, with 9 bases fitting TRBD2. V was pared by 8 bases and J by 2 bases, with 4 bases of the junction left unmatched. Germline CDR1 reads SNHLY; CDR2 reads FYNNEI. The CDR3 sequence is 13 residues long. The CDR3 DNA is TGTGCCAGCCAGCGGGAGGCCGCCTACGAGCAGTACTTC. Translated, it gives CASQREAAYEQYF.

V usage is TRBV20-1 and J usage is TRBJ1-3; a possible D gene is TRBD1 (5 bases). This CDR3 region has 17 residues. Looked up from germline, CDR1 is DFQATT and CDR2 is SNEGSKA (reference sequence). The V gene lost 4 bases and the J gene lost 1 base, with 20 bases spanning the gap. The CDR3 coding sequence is TGCAGTGCTAAAGAGGGGTACTCCTCAGCATCTGGAAACACCATATATTTT. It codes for CSAKEGYSSASGNTIYF.

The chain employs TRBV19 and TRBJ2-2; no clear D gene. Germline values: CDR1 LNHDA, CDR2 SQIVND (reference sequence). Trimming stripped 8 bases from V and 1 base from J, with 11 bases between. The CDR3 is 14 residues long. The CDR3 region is CASLAGLNTGELFF. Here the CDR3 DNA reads TGTGCCAGTTTGGCAGGCCTGAACACCGGGGAGCTGTTTTTT.

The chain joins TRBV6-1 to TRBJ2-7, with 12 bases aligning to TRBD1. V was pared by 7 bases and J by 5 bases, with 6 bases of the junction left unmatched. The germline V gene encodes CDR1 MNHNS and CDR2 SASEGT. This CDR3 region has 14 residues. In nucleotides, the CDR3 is TGTGCCAGCACCCTGGGACAGGGGGCGGACGAGCAGTACTTC. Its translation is CASTLGQGADEQYF.

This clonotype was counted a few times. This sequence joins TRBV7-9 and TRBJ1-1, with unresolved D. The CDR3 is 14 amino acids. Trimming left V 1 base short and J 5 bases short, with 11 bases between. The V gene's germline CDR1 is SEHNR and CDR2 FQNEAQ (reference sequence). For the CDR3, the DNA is TGTGCCAGCAGCTTAGAGAGGGTTTCGACTGAAGCTTTCTTT. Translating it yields CASSLERVSTEAFF.

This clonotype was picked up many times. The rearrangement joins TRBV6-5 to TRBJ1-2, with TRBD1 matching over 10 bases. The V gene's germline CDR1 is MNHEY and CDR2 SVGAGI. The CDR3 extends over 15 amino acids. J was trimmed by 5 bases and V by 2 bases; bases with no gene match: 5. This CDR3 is CASSYATGGYYGYTF. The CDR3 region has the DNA TGTGCCAGCAGTTACGCGACAGGGGGCTATTATGGCTACACCTTC.

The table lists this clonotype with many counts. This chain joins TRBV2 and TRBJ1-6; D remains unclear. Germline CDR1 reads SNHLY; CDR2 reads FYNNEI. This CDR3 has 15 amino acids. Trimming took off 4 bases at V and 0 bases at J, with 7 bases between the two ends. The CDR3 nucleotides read TGTGCCAGCAGTGGAACCAGCTCCTATAATTCACCCCTCCACTTT. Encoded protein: CASSGTSSYNSPLHF.